The following is a T cell receptor (beta chain) sequence with its context. The entry originates in a study of graft-versus-host responses after intestinal transplantation. The CDR3 runs 17 residues. Germline-derived CDR1 and CDR2 are SGHNT and YENEEA. After removal of 5 bases from V and 3 bases from J, the junction contained 11 bases not matched to a gene. The data were produced by immunoSEQ multiplex PCR, yet TCRdb's version contains in-frame clones alone and is incomplete. The data hold more than 20,000 clones, with less than 90% observed a single time. Sequencing used PBMCs, obtained 28 days after intestinal transplant. The chain has TRBV11-3 and TRBJ2-2; 8 nucleotides agree with TRBD2. This clonotype was obtained from a human patient who received an intestinal transplant, so some T cells may come from the graft donor. DNA for the CDR3: TGTGCCAGCAGCCCTAGGGAGCGGGAGAAAGACACCGGGGAGCTGTTTTTT. It translates to CASSPREREKDTGELFF.